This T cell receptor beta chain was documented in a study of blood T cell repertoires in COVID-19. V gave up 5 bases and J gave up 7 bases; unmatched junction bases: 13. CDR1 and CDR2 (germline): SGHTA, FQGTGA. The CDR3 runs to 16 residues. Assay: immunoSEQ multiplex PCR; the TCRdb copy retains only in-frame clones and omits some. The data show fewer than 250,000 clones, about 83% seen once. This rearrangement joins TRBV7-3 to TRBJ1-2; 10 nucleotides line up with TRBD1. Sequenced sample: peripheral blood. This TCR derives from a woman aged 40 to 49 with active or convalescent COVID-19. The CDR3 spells CASSPGPGQGRVGYTF. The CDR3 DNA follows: TGTGCCAGCAGCCCTGGTCCGGGACAGGGGAGAGTTGGCTACACCTTC.